A selection of T cell receptor beta chains follows, all from one sample in a study of T cells in Graves' hyperthyroidism and ophthalmopathy. TCRdb re-called the multiplex PCR reads through MiXCR, storing one row per CDR3 protein. Of some 550,000 distinct CDR3 sequences in the sample, around 20% were seen once. The sample comprised blood. These receptors were obtained from a man between 18 and 35 years old with Graves' hyperthyroidism. CDR3s include the opening cysteine and the closing phenylalanine or tryptophan. The D gene is left open where the match is weak. Rows give clone size only sometimes, using once, few, many, or a class for an expanded clone.

- | TRBJ1-5 | 16 | TRBV12-3/TRBV12-4 | TRBD1 | TGTGCCAGCAGGGCGGCCGACAGGGGGGGGAATCAGCCCCAGCATTTT | CASRAADRGGNQPQHF
- | TRBJ2-5 | 20 | TRBV20-1 | TRBD2 | TGCAGTGCTAGAGATCCTGGGGGCCCCTACGGTCTAGCGGGGAAAGAGACCCAGTACTTC | CSARDPGGPYGLAGKETQYF
- | TRBJ2-7 | 14 | TRBV28 | TRBD1 | TGCAGCGTATCCGGGACAGGGAGTTCCTACGAGCAGTACTTC | CSVSGTGSSYEQYF
many | TRBJ2-7 | 14 | TRBV11-2 | - | TGTGCCAGCAGCCCAGGGTATGGGGTTTACGAGCAGTACTTC | CASSPGYGVYEQYF
many | TRBJ2-5 | 15 | TRBV28 | TRBD1 | TGTGCCAGCAGTACCGAACAGGGGGGAGGAGAGACCCAGTACTTC | CASSTEQGGGETQYF
many | TRBJ1-2 | 14 | TRBV19 | TRBD1 | TGTGCCAGTAGTGAGGACAGGGACGGCTATGGCTACACCTTC | CASSEDRDGYGYTF
many | TRBJ2-5 | 16 | TRBV7-9 | - | TGTGCCAGCAGCCCAGAGGCAGGGTGGTCCTTCGGGACCCAGTACTTC | CASSPEAGWSFGTQYF
many | TRBJ1-1 | 17 | TRBV19 | TRBD1 | TGTGCCAGTAGAATCCGCCCAGGACAGGTGGCCAGCACTGAAGCTTTCTTT | CASRIRPGQVASTEAFF
- | TRBJ1-2 | 14 | TRBV6-5 | TRBD1 | TGTGCCAGCAGTTACACAGGACAGGGGTATGGCTACACCTTC | CASSYTGQGYGYTF
- | TRBJ2-2 | 14 | TRBV20-1 | - | TGCAGTGCTAGAGACAGGGGTTCGGCCGGGGAGCTGTTTTTT | CSARDRGSAGELFF
few | TRBJ2-7 | 14 | TRBV4-1 | TRBD1 | TGCGCCAGCAGCCGTTGGGACAGGGGGAGCGAGCAGTACTTC | CASSRWDRGSEQYF
many | TRBJ2-2 | 15 | TRBV27 | - | TGTGCCAGCAGGGGGATGGTATCAAACACCGGGGAGCTGTTTTTT | CASRGMVSNTGELFF
- | TRBJ2-7 | 15 | TRBV6-1 | TRBD2 | TGTGCCAGGGGGGGAGGGTGGAGCGCTTCCTACGAGCAGTACTTC | CARGGGWSASYEQYF
many | TRBJ2-5 | 15 | TRBV28 | TRBD1 | TGTGCCAGCAGTTTCTACCCGGGACAGGAAGAGACCCAGTACTTC | CASSFYPGQEETQYF
- | TRBJ2-5 | 14 | TRBV12-3/TRBV12-4 | TRBD2 | TGTGCCAGCAGTCCCGGCGGGGGGCGGGAGACCAAGTACTTC | CASSPGGGRETKYF
many | TRBJ1-1 | 17 | TRBV11-2 | - | TGTGCCAGCAGCTCCAGACGGCCGGTCCAAGTGAACACTGAAGCTTTCTTT | CASSSRRPVQVNTEAFF
many | TRBJ1-5 | 14 | TRBV12-3/TRBV12-4 | TRBD1 | TGTGCCAGCAGTCCCTTGGACAGGGTCCAGCCCCAGCATTTT | CASSPLDRVQPQHF
many | TRBJ2-4 | 16 | TRBV5-1 | TRBD2 | TGCGCCAGCAGCTCCATAGCGGGGGGGCCCAGAAACATTCAGTACTTC | CASSSIAGGPRNIQYF
- | TRBJ2-7 | 16 | TRBV20-1 | TRBD1 | TGCAGTGCTAGACGATTAGTGACAGGGCGTTACTACGAGCAGTACTTC | CSARRLVTGRYYEQYF
- | TRBJ1-2 | 17 | TRBV30 | TRBD1 | TGTGCCTGGCTTACAGTCTCGGACAGGGGGCTATACTATGGCTACACCTTC | CAWLTVSDRGLYYGYTF
many | TRBJ1-5 | 16 | TRBV6-1 | - | TGTGCCAGCAGTGCGAGAAAGGACAGCAGCAATCAGCCCCAGCATTTT | CASSARKDSSNQPQHF
many | TRBJ1-5 | 12 | TRBV28 | - | TGTGCCAGCAGTTCAGGGGTCTCGCCCCAGCATTTT | CASSSGVSPQHF
- | TRBJ1-5 | 14 | TRBV4-1 | TRBD1 | TGCGCCAGCAGGAAACAGGGGGAGAATCAGCCCCAGCATTTT | CASRKQGENQPQHF
- | TRBJ2-5 | 12 | TRBV12-3/TRBV12-4 | - | TGTGCCAGCGGGCCGGGACAAGAGACCCAGTACTTC | CASGPGQETQYF
many | TRBJ1-5 | 14 | TRBV2 | - | TGTGCCAGCAACCGACACGTTAGCAATCAGCCCCAGCATTTT | CASNRHVSNQPQHF
- | TRBJ1-5 | 17 | TRBV5-1 | TRBD1 | TGCGCCAGCAGCTTGGACCCCCCGGGACAGGGTGATCAGCCCCAGCATTTT | CASSLDPPGQGDQPQHF
many | TRBJ1-2 | 12 | TRBV28 | - | TGTGCCAGCCACCAAACGGGACTGGGCTACACCTTC | CASHQTGLGYTF
- | TRBJ1-3 | 15 | TRBV5-1 | - | TGCGCCAGCCGCGAAGGTATGAACTCTGGAAACACCATATATTTT | CASREGMNSGNTIYF
many | TRBJ2-2 | 15 | TRBV6-5 | - | TGTGCCAGCAGTTACTCTGGGGGCATGACCGGGGAGCTGTTTTTT | CASSYSGGMTGELFF
many | TRBJ1-2 | 14 | TRBV2 | TRBD1 | TGTGCCAGCAGTTGGGACAGGGGGCTGGATGGCTACACCTTC | CASSWDRGLDGYTF
many | TRBJ2-5 | 13 | TRBV11-2 | - | TGTGCCAGCAGCTATCAGACATCAGAGACCCAGTACTTC | CASSYQTSETQYF
- | TRBJ1-2 | 14 | TRBV28 | - | TGTGCCAGCAGTTTTCGTGACAGGTACTATGGCTACACCTTC | CASSFRDRYYGYTF
- | TRBJ1-1 | 17 | TRBV3-1 | - | TGTGCCAGCAGCCAAGATAGAAGGAGCAGGAGACACACTGAAGCTTTCTTT | CASSQDRRSRRHTEAFF
- | TRBJ2-7 | 15 | TRBV19 | - | TGTGCCAGTAGTCCCCAAGGACAGAGGTTTGGGGAGCAGTACTTC | CASSPQGQRFGEQYF
many | TRBJ1-2 | 15 | TRBV6-1 | - | TGTGCCAGCAGTGAAGCCCCGGGACTCGGCTATGGCTACACCTTC | CASSEAPGLGYGYTF
- | TRBJ1-1 | 12 | TRBV7-3 | - | TGTGCCAGCAGCTCCTCAGGAGGTAAAGCTTTCTTT | CASSSSGGKAFF
many | TRBJ1-1 | 13 | TRBV11-2 | - | TGTGCCAGCAGCTTACGGGCCGGAAATGAAGCTTTCTTT | CASSLRAGNEAFF
- | TRBJ1-5 | 14 | TRBV12-3/TRBV12-4 | - | TGTGCCAGCAGCGCGGGACGGAACAATCAGCCCCAGCATTTT | CASSAGRNNQPQHF
few | TRBJ1-5 | 13 | TRBV19 | - | TGTGCCAGTAGTATACGGGGACCGGGACTTCCACATTTT | CASSIRGPGLPHF
many | TRBJ1-2 | 13 | TRBV19 | - | TGTGCCAGCGAAGGTCCCTTTCTGGACGGCTACACCTTC | CASEGPFLDGYTF
many | TRBJ2-7 | 12 | TRBV28 | - | TGTGCCAGCTACCAGGGGGGATACGAGCAGTACTTC | CASYQGGYEQYF
many | TRBJ2-5 | 20 | TRBV4-1 | TRBD2 | TGCGCCAGCAGCCAATTTCCGGAGCATCAACCGGGGGGGCTTCGGGAGACCCAGTACTTC | CASSQFPEHQPGGLRETQYF
many | TRBJ2-5 | 15 | TRBV2 | - | TGTGCCAGCAGTGAAATCCGGCAGGGGGGAGGGTCCCAGTACTTC | CASSEIRQGGGSQYF